This entry features one TCR beta chain sequence. The entry originates in a study of monozygotic twins with inflammatory bowel disease. UMIs that had a 6-nucleotide sample barcode were put in using template switching. TCRdb reprocessed the 5' RACE reads; each CDR3 protein has one entry and no DNA is given. This table holds about 160,000 distinct CDR3 sequences. Germline V gives CDR1 DFQATT, CDR2 SNEGSKA (reference sequence). There are 20 residues in the CDR3. The V gene is TRBV20-1, the J gene TRBJ2-3; TCRdb's D call of TRBD2 is untestable without DNA. Sequenced material: blood. The TCR comes from a human donor with ulcerative colitis or Crohn's disease, or a healthy co-twin of an affected twin (not recorded which). The CDR3 sequence is CSASPIPGLAGGPDEDTQYF.